The 30 T cell receptor beta chains reported below all come from one sample, sequenced in a study of T cells after yellow fever vaccination. TCRdb ran MiXCR on the 5' RACE reads and lists one entry per CDR3 protein. This table holds 27,000 or so distinct CDR3 sequences, 4.4% found once. The input for sequencing was CD8+ T cells sorted from PBMCs, taken 5 days after the yellow fever booster vaccination. The receptor source for this set is a man aged 30 to 45 who received the YFV17D yellow fever vaccine.

The table lists this clonotype with many counts. The V gene is TRBV4-3, the J gene TRBJ2-5; the match to TRBD1 covers 7 bases. The germline CDR1 and CDR2 sequences are LGHNA and YSLEER. J gave up 5 bases and V 1 base, and 7 bases lay outside the gene matches. The CDR3 is made up of 15 amino acids. The DNA for the CDR3 is TGCGCCAGCAGCCAAGGAGACAGGGTGTACGAGACCCAGTACTTC. Its protein product is CASSQGDRVYETQYF.

This clonotype has ten or more counts. The chain is built from TRBV29-1 and TRBJ2-7; D possibly matches TRBD1 or TRBD2 (5 bases each). The V end was cut by 7 bases, the J end by 0 bases, with 19 bases between. The CDR3 covers 15 residues. Looked up from germline, CDR1 is SQVTM and CDR2 is ANQGSEA. CDR3 sequence (DNA): TGCAGCGCCTCGAGGTCAGGGAGCCTCTCCTACGAGCAGTACTTC. Its protein is CSASRSGSLSYEQYF.

This clonotype was observed many times. The V call is TRBV4-3, the J call TRBJ1-1, with D uncertain. The CDR3 sequence is 15 residues long. Germline CDR1 reads LGHNA; CDR2 reads YSLEER. The V gene lost 1 base and the J gene lost 0 bases, with 9 bases spanning the gap. CDR3 sequence (DNA): TGCGCCAGCAGCCAAGGGTTCGGGGTGAACACTGAAGCTTTCTTT. Encoded protein: CASSQGFGVNTEAFF.

This clonotype showed up many times. CDR3 amino acids: CASSSPPDGVVEQYF. CDR3 bases: TGTGCCAGCAGCTCACCCCCGGACGGAGTAGTCGAGCAGTACTTC. V gene TRBV7-2 combines with J gene TRBJ2-7; D unresolved. The CDR3 extends over 15 amino acids. Between the trimmed V and J ends, which lost 4 bases and 6 bases, there was a span of 19 bases. The germline V gene has CDR1 SGHTA and CDR2 FQGNSA.

The sample holds many counts of this clonotype. This chain links TRBV29-1 with TRBJ2-1; the match to TRBD2 covers 12 bases. V was clipped by 5 bases and J by 6 bases; unmatched bases: 8. The CDR3 spans 15 residues. Per germline, CDR1 SQVTM and CDR2 ANQGSEA. CDR3 region: CSVRASGREGNEQFF. The CDR3, as DNA: TGCAGCGTTCGGGCTAGCGGGAGGGAGGGCAATGAGCAGTTCTTC.

This clonotype was detected many times. The V and J genes are TRBV14 and TRBJ2-7; TRBD1 agrees at 12 bases. Germline lookup yields CDR1 SGHDN and CDR2 FVKESK. This CDR3 is built from 14 residues. With V trimmed by 7 bases and J by 6 bases, 7 bases remained unmatched. CDR3 loop: CASKTGQGASEQYF. The CDR3 DNA is TGTGCCAGCAAAACGGGACAGGGGGCGTCCGAGCAGTACTTC.

The sample holds many counts of this clonotype. V is TRBV4-3 and J is TRBJ2-1; TRBD2 agrees at 8 bases. V shed 0 bases, J shed 6 bases, and the junction held 13 bases outside the gene matches. Germline CDR1 reads LGHNA; CDR2 reads YSLEER. The CDR3 is made up of 18 amino acids. CDR3 amino acids: CASSQEGWFGAGVNEQFF. CDR3 in DNA: TGCGCCAGCAGCCAAGAAGGTTGGTTTGGAGCGGGAGTCAATGAGCAGTTCTTC.

This clonotype was seen many times. This chain uses TRBV5-6 with TRBJ2-1, with D maybe TRBD1 (5 bases). Per germline, CDR1 SGHDT and CDR2 YYEEEE. CDR3 size: 13 residues. The ends were cut back, 0 bases at V and 6 bases at J, with 7 bases in the middle. The CDR3 DNA is TGTGCCAGCAGCTTGGGACAGCTCAATGAGCAGTTCTTC. Translated, it gives CASSLGQLNEQFF.

This clonotype was observed at least ten times. The chain employs TRBV15 and TRBJ2-5, with D perhaps TRBD2 (6 bases). CDR1 LNHNV and CDR2 YYDKDF come from the germline V gene (reference sequence). V lost 1 base, J lost 2 bases, and 11 bases lay in between. The length of the CDR3 is 15 residues. DNA of the CDR3: TGTGCCACCAGCAGAGTTGATAGCGGACAAGAGACCCAGTACTTC. This translates into CATSRVDSGQETQYF.

At least ten counts were recorded for this clonotype. The chain uses TRBV6-2 or TRBV6-3 and TRBJ2-7; TRBD1 matches 9 bases. Germline-derived CDR1 and CDR2 are MNHEY and SVGEGT. This CDR3 region has 18 residues. V was clipped by 0 bases and J by 6 bases; unmatched bases: 15. For the CDR3, the DNA is TGTGCCAGCAGTTACTCGCACCCGTTCGGGACAGGGATCGTCGAGCAGTACTTC. Protein product: CASSYSHPFGTGIVEQYF.

The table lists this clonotype with many counts. This chain connects TRBV12-3 or TRBV12-4 to TRBJ2-1; D is perhaps TRBD1 or TRBD2 (5 bases each). The ends were cut back, 6 bases at V and 4 bases at J, with 10 bases in the middle. The CDR3 loop spans 13 amino acids. The CDR3 region has the DNA TGTGCCAGCAGCGGGACGAATTACAATGAGCAGTTCTTC. Protein sequence: CASSGTNYNEQFF.

This clonotype occurred many times. The chain joins TRBV29-1 to TRBJ1-2; D remains ambiguous. Trimming removed 0 bases at V and 1 base at J, with 12 bases between. Germline V gene lookup returns CDR1 SQVTM and CDR2 ANQGSEA. The length of the CDR3 is 15 residues. The CDR3 spells CSVEDPPDGNYGYTF. The CDR3 DNA reads TGCAGCGTTGAAGATCCCCCGGACGGTAACTATGGCTACACCTTC.

This clonotype was observed at least ten times. The chain has TRBV5-3 and TRBJ2-2; D not certain. TRBV5-3 counts as an open reading frame of uncertain function. The CDR3 contains 11 residues. V lost 3 bases and J lost 10, with 7 bases in between. This CDR3 reads CARSCLLELFF. The CDR3 nucleotides read TGTGCCAGAAGCTGCCTGTTGGAGCTGTTTTTT.

J is TRBJ2-6 and V is TRBV5-8; D not resolved. The CDR3 has 12 residues. CDR1 SGHTS and CDR2 YDEGEE come from the germline V gene. With 1 base removed from V and 10 bases from J, the gap between germline ends came to 6 bases. The CDR3 is CASSLIANVLTF. DNA for the CDR3: TGTGCCAGCAGCTTGATAGCAAACGTCCTGACTTTC.

In this sample, this clonotype turned up many times. The rearrangement uses TRBV12-3 or TRBV12-4 and TRBJ2-5; D unclear. The CDR3 runs to 15 residues. Trimming took off 6 bases at V and 3 bases at J, with 17 bases between the two ends. The CDR3 loop reads CASRPGSVVEETQYF. In nucleotides, the CDR3 is TGTGCCAGCAGACCGGGCTCCGTTGTAGAAGAGACCCAGTACTTC.

Ten or more counts support this clonotype. This chain uses TRBV20-1 with TRBJ2-1; D might be TRBD2 (6 bases). V was shortened by 3 bases and J by 7 bases, with 10 bases between the two germline ends. Germline-derived CDR1 and CDR2 are DFQATT and SNEGSKA (reference sequence). The CDR3 contains 12 residues. The CDR3 bases are TGCAGTGCTAGTGGGGCGGGGAATGAGCAGTTCTTC. Encoded protein: CSASGAGNEQFF.

In its sample, this clonotype was seen many times. The CDR3 bases are TGCGCCAGCAGCCAAGAACGGTTAGGGGGCACTGAAGCTTTCTTT. Encoded protein: CASSQERLGGTEAFF. The J gene is TRBJ1-1, the V gene TRBV4-1, with a tentative D call TRBD1 (6 bases). V shed 0 bases and J shed 4 bases, with 12 bases lying between them. Germline V gives CDR1 MGHRA, CDR2 YSYEKL. The CDR3 extends over 15 amino acids.

This clonotype appeared many times. This chain connects TRBV4-3 to TRBJ2-1; the match to TRBD2 covers 8 bases. Germline CDR1 is LGHNA and CDR2 is YSLEER. CDR3 length: 17 residues. The trim removed 0 bases at V and 0 bases at J, leaving 4 bases unmatched. The CDR3 here is CASSQERGTSSYNEQFF. The DNA for the CDR3 is TGCGCCAGCAGCCAAGAGAGGGGGACTAGCTCCTACAATGAGCAGTTCTTC.

This clonotype was found many times. This chain links TRBV29-1 with TRBJ1-2; no clear D. The CDR3 runs to 9 residues. The germline V gene has CDR1 SQVTM and CDR2 ANQGSEA. CDR3 nucleotide sequence: TGCGGAACGGATTATGGCTACACCTTC. Translation gives CGTDYGYTF.

There are many counts of this clonotype. The rearrangement links TRBV20-1 to TRBJ2-7; D is uncertain. The CDR3 extends over 13 amino acids. Trimming cost V 8 bases and J 3 bases, with 17 bases left between them. CDR1 and CDR2 from the germline V gene are DFQATT and SNEGSKA (reference sequence). CDR3 nucleotides: TGCAGTAAGTCCGAGCCTTTGGGCTACGAGCAGTACTTC. Encoded protein: CSKSEPLGYEQYF.

At least ten counts were recorded for this clonotype. The chain carries TRBV14 and TRBJ2-1; D is unclear. In germline, CDR1 is SGHDN, CDR2 FVKESK. Trimming removed 0 bases from V and 12 bases from J, with 12 bases in between. The CDR3 covers 13 residues. CDR3 sequence: CASSQDSGLGQFF. The DNA of the CDR3 is TGTGCCAGCAGCCAAGATAGTGGGCTGGGGCAGTTCTTC.

This clonotype has a count of ten or more. The gene calls are TRBV5-1 and TRBJ1-4; no firm D call. This CDR3 spans 17 amino acids. CDR1 is SGHRS, CDR2 YFSETQ, per germline. The V end lost 1 base, the J end lost 5 bases, and 18 bases lay between the germline ends. The CDR3 is CASSLIVMQKRNEKLFF. CDR3 DNA sequence: TGCGCCAGCAGCTTGATTGTTATGCAGAAGAGAAATGAAAAACTGTTTTTT.

This clonotype has ten or more counts. This chain joins TRBV18 and TRBJ2-7, with D hard to call. The CDR3 loop spans 13 amino acids. Per germline, CDR1 KGHSH and CDR2 LQKENI. Trimming took off 6 bases at V and 2 bases at J, with 11 bases between the two ends. CDR3 nucleotide sequence: TGTGCCAGCTCCGAGACATCGACCTACGAGCAGTACTTC. Its protein product is CASSETSTYEQYF.

At least ten counts were recorded for this clonotype. J is TRBJ2-7 and V is TRBV7-9; 12 bases match TRBD2. Trimming took 4 bases from V and 2 from J; bases not matched to a gene: 3. Germline values: CDR1 SEHNR, CDR2 FQNEAQ (reference sequence). This CDR3 has 15 amino acids. The CDR3 reads CASSYLAGGPYEQYF. The CDR3 region has the DNA TGTGCCAGCAGCTACCTAGCGGGAGGGCCCTACGAGCAGTACTTC.

There are many counts of this clonotype. The chain has TRBV5-5 and TRBJ2-4; D might be TRBD1 (6 bases). The length of the CDR3 is 14 residues. The germline V gene has CDR1 SGHKS and CDR2 YYEKEE (reference sequence). V lost 4 bases to trimming and J lost 9 bases, with 17 bases between them. CDR3 protein: CASSTATGFGIQYF. DNA of the CDR3: TGTGCCAGCAGCACCGCAACAGGGTTCGGCATTCAGTACTTC.

This clonotype was detected many times. This rearrangement joins TRBV6-5 to TRBJ2-5; the D gene is possibly TRBD1 (5 bases). Per germline, CDR1 MNHEY and CDR2 SVGAGI. The CDR3 has 14 residues. Between the trimmed V and J ends, which lost 0 bases and 7 bases, there was a span of 12 bases. The CDR3 is CASSYSPGQGTQYF. The CDR3 bases are TGTGCCAGCAGTTACTCGCCAGGGCAGGGGACCCAGTACTTC.

This clonotype appeared many times. The V call is TRBV20-1, the J call TRBJ2-7; TRBD2 aligns across 10 bases. CDR1 DFQATT and CDR2 SNEGSKA come from the germline V gene (reference sequence). With 6 bases clipped from V and 2 bases from J, the junction kept 1 base outside the gene matches. CDR3 size: 12 residues. This CDR3 reads CSAGTSAYEQYF. CDR3 DNA sequence: TGCAGTGCCGGGACTAGCGCCTACGAGCAGTACTTC.

There are many counts of this clonotype. V and J are TRBV19 and TRBJ2-1; 11 bases line up with TRBD2. V shed 9 bases, J shed 5 bases, and the junction held 12 bases outside the gene matches. The CDR3 length is 16 residues. CDR1 and CDR2 (germline): LNHDA, SQIVND (reference sequence). As DNA, the CDR3 is TGTGCCAGCCAGATGCGCGGGACTAGCGGACACAATGAGCAGTTCTTC. Translated: CASQMRGTSGHNEQFF.

At least ten counts were recorded for this clonotype. The chain carries TRBV29-1 and TRBJ2-7, with 7 positions matching TRBD2. The CDR3 runs 12 residues. The germline V gene encodes CDR1 SQVTM and CDR2 ANQGSEA. With 6 bases clipped from V and 6 bases from J, the junction kept 8 bases outside the gene matches. CDR3 nucleotides: TGCAGCGTGGGAGCGGGATCTCGCGAGCAGTACTTC. It yields the protein CSVGAGSREQYF.

There are many counts of this clonotype. The chain recombines TRBV11-2 with TRBJ2-1; D is possibly TRBD2 (6 bases). Trimming left V 5 bases short and J 2 bases short, with 22 bases between. Per germline, CDR1 SGHAT and CDR2 FQNNGV. CDR3 size: 18 residues. CDR3 in DNA: TGTGCCAGCAGCCCAACCCCCCGCGGGGCACTGACCTACAATGAGCAGTTCTTC. Protein sequence: CASSPTPRGALTYNEQFF.